The 27 T cell receptor beta chains in this list originate from one sample, sequenced in a study of T cell repertoires in cytomegalovirus infection. TCRdb fed the reads into MiXCR, producing one record per CDR3 protein. The sample comprises 830,000 or so distinct CDR3 sequences, 30% to 35% of which are singletons, and around 12% rests with the top ten. The antigens of these receptors remain unknown. This material consisted of cultured CD8+ T cells from PBMCs, taken from culture after CMV antigen stimulation. The receptors come from a human donor in good health (CMV status not recorded). Some clones in this sample may be carry-over from other donors' samples.

This clonotype came up a few times. The chain has TRBV5-1 and TRBJ2-5; 7 bases map to TRBD2. The trim removed 0 bases at V and 3 bases at J, leaving 8 bases unmatched. The CDR3 contains 16 residues. CDR1 and CDR2 from the germline V gene are SGHRS and YFSETQ. CDR3 residues: CASSLGNGGSKETQYF. The CDR3 nucleotides read TGCGCCAGCAGCTTGGGAAACGGCGGGAGTAAAGAGACCCAGTACTTC.

This chain connects TRBV10-3 to TRBJ1-2, with D perhaps matching TRBD1 (5 bases). The CDR3 runs 15 residues. V was pared by 2 bases and J by 4 bases, with 14 bases between. Germline CDR1 reads ENHRY; CDR2 reads SYGVKD. CDR3 DNA sequence: TGTGCCATCAGTGAGGGGACCACGTACTCCTATGGCTACACCTTC. It specifies CAISEGTTYSYGYTF.

The chain links TRBV27 to TRBJ2-2, with D possibly TRBD1 on 5 matching bases. This CDR3 region has 15 residues. CDR1 and CDR2 from the germline V gene are MNHEY and SMNVEV (reference sequence). V was cut by 3 bases and J by 3 bases, with 11 bases left in between. The DNA for the CDR3 is TGTGCCAGCAGTTTCGGACACTTTGACACCGGGGAGCTGTTTTTT. It is translated as CASSFGHFDTGELFF.

The chain is built from TRBV7-9 and TRBJ2-3; unclear D gene. V lost 1 base, J lost 0 bases, and 8 bases lay in between. CDR1 SEHNR and CDR2 FQNEAQ come from the germline V gene (reference sequence). CDR3 length equals 15 residues. The CDR3 loop reads CASSLGSPSTDTQYF. The CDR3 coding sequence is TGTGCCAGCAGCTTAGGGAGTCCTAGCACAGATACGCAGTATTTT.

This chain connects TRBV4-1 to TRBJ2-2; no clear D gene. CDR1 is MGHRA, CDR2 YSYEKL, per germline. The CDR3 has 17 amino acids. V was trimmed by 3 bases and J by 2 bases, leaving 16 bases between them. CDR3: CASSHPGRATNTGELFF. CDR3 coding DNA: TGCGCCAGCAGCCACCCCGGACGGGCGACTAACACCGGGGAGCTGTTTTTT.

This clonotype was detected only a few times. The chain employs TRBV10-3 and TRBJ1-5, with D maybe TRBD1 (5 bases). Germline V gives CDR1 ENHRY, CDR2 SYGVKD. The CDR3 contains 15 residues. The V gene lost 10 bases and the J gene lost 1 base, with 17 bases spanning the gap. CDR3 coding DNA: TGTGCCACCGCCGGGGCGCGGGAAAGCAATCAGCCCCAGCATTTT. Protein sequence: CATAGARESNQPQHF.

This clonotype was seen a few times. Relative to the germline gene, one junction end is altered; a read error may explain this. The chain joins TRBV2 to TRBJ1-1; 7 bases align to TRBD1. Germline CDR1 SNHLY, CDR2 FYNNEI. The CDR3 sequence is 12 residues long. CDR3 amino acids: CASRTGNPEAFF. The CDR3 region has the DNA TGTGCCAGCAGGACAGGGAACCCTGAAGCTTTCTTT.

This clonotype was found a few times. This rearrangement joins TRBV19 to TRBJ2-1; 13 bases match TRBD2. CDR3 length: 19 residues. V lost 5 bases to trimming and J lost 0 bases; unmatched junction nucleotides: 10. CDR1 is LNHDA, CDR2 SQIVND, per germline (reference sequence). The CDR3 nucleotides read TGTGCCAGTAGTCTCCCCGGACTAGCGGGGGAGAGCTCCTACAATGAGCAGTTCTTC. It is translated as CASSLPGLAGESSYNEQFF.

The genes are TRBV7-1 and TRBJ2-2; D is uncertain. TRBV7-1 is marked as an open reading frame, function uncertain. With 3 bases removed from V and 2 bases from J, the gap between germline ends came to 10 bases. This CDR3 is 15 amino acids long. Written as DNA, the CDR3 is TGTGCCAGCAGCTCCTACAAACTAAACACCGGGGAGCTGTTTTTT. As protein: CASSSYKLNTGELFF.

This clonotype appeared a single time. This sequence may be a read error, since a much larger clone differs from it by one base. This rearrangement joins TRBV7-4 to TRBJ2-1; D is perhaps TRBD2 (5 bases). Germline CDR1 reads SGHVT; CDR2 reads SQSDAQ. This CDR3 is built from 15 residues. The CDR3: CAGSLQGSSYNEQFF. The CDR3 DNA sequence: TGTGCCGGCAGCTTACAAGGGAGCTCCTACAATGAGCAGTTCTTC.

The rearrangement joins TRBV5-6 to TRBJ2-2; D might be TRBD2 (6 bases). The germline CDR1 and CDR2 sequences are SGHDT and YYEEEE. The CDR3 runs 14 residues. Trimming removed 4 bases from V and 4 bases from J, with 11 bases in between. In nucleotides, the CDR3 is TGTGCCAGCAGCCCGGGGGTAGCCACCGGGGAGCTGTTTTTT. Protein sequence: CASSPGVATGELFF.

The V call is TRBV6-2 or TRBV6-3, the J call TRBJ2-7; D is unresolved. The V gene lost 7 bases and the J gene lost 0 bases, with 13 bases spanning the gap. The CDR3 contains 14 residues. CDR1 and CDR2 (germline): MNHEY, SVGEGT. CDR3 region: CASTVTDFSYEQYV. CDR3 coding DNA: TGTGCCAGCACCGTGACGGATTTCTCCTACGAGCAGTACGTC.

This clonotype was seen more than once but under ten times. This sequence may be a read error, since a much larger clone differs from it by one base. This chain links TRBV7-2 with TRBJ2-7; D ambiguous. The ends were cut back, 5 bases at V and 2 bases at J, with 4 bases in the middle. Germline V lookup: CDR1 SGHTA, CDR2 FQGNSA. This CDR3 is 11 amino acids long. The chain's CDR3 is CASSMTYEQYF. The DNA of the CDR3 is TGTGCCAGCAGCATGACCTACGAGCAGTACTTC.

The chain links TRBV7-9 to TRBJ2-7; D is unclear. The CDR3 is 13 residues long. Germline V gene sequence: CDR1 SEHNR, CDR2 FQNEAQ (reference sequence). Trimming removed 4 bases from V and 3 bases from J, with 10 bases in between. In nucleotides, the CDR3 is TGTGCCAGCAGCTGGCAGGAAGACTACGAGCAGTACTTC. Protein sequence: CASSWQEDYEQYF.

The chain joins TRBV5-1 to TRBJ2-2; 7 nucleotides line up with TRBD1. There are 13 residues in the CDR3. Per the germline V gene, CDR1 is SGHRS and CDR2 is YFSETQ. The trim removed 6 bases at V and 5 bases at J, leaving 4 bases unmatched. The CDR3 protein is CASTSTGTGELFF. The CDR3 DNA is TGCGCCAGCACATCGACAGGGACCGGGGAGCTGTTTTTT. Combining the CDR3 with reference TRBV5-1 and TRBJ2-2 gives the whole variable domain KAGVTQTPRYLIKTRGQQVTLSCSPISGHRSVSWYQQTPGQGLQFLFEYFSETQRNKGNFPGRFSGRQFSNSRSEMNVSTLELGDSALYLCASTSTGTGELFFGEGSRLTVL.

This clonotype turned up a few times. This chain connects TRBV13 to TRBJ1-2, with D possibly being TRBD1 (5 bases). Germline assignment: CDR1 PRHDT and CDR2 FYEKMQ (reference sequence). V gave up 3 bases and J gave up 4 bases, with 15 bases separating them. The CDR3 covers 15 residues. This CDR3 is CASSLGRAPTYGYTF. The CDR3 DNA sequence: TGTGCCAGCAGCTTGGGACGGGCGCCTACCTATGGCTACACCTTC.

This clonotype came up a few times. The rearrangement uses TRBV12-5 and TRBJ1-5; D possibly corresponds to TRBD1 (6 bases). V was shortened by 6 bases and J by 6 bases, with 12 bases between the two germline ends. This CDR3 has 13 amino acids. Germline lookup yields CDR1 LGHNT and CDR2 FRNRAP. CDR3 sequence: CASGNRVGQPQHF. CDR3 bases: TGTGCTAGTGGAAACAGGGTAGGTCAGCCCCAGCATTTT.

This clonotype has only a few counts. The DNA for the CDR3 is TGTGCCAGCAGCGGGACAGCCTTAAGCTATGGCTACACCTTC. Translating gives CASSGTALSYGYTF. The chain links TRBV2 to TRBJ1-2; 7 positions match TRBD1. Trimming took 6 bases from V and 4 from J; bases not matched to a gene: 8. The CDR3 runs to 14 residues. Germline loops: CDR1 SNHLY, CDR2 FYNNEI. Variable domain in full (rest from reference TRBV2 and TRBJ1-2): EPEVTQTPSHQVTQMGQEVILRCVPISNHLYFYWYRQILGQKVEFLVSFYNNEISEKSEIFDDQFSVERPDGSNFTLKIRSTKLEDSAMYFCASSGTALSYGYTFGSGTRLTVV.

The sample holds one count of this clonotype. The chain carries TRBV15 and TRBJ1-1; D not certain. Germline V gives CDR1 LNHNV, CDR2 YYDKDF (reference sequence). The CDR3 covers 15 residues. The V end lost 1 base, the J end lost 6 bases, and 15 bases lay between the germline ends. CDR3 coding DNA: TGTGCCACCAGCAGAGTGGATCATGGGAGCGCTGAAGCTTTCTTT. Protein product: CATSRVDHGSAEAFF.

This chain connects TRBV28 to TRBJ2-1; 10 bases agree with TRBD2. After removal of 4 bases from V and 5 bases from J, the junction contained 11 bases not matched to a gene. Germline V gene sequence: CDR1 MDHEN, CDR2 SYDVKM. The CDR3 sequence is 17 residues long. The CDR3 spells CASSSTLKRGGDNEQFF. As DNA, the CDR3 is TGTGCCAGCAGTTCCACCTTAAAGCGGGGGGGAGACAATGAGCAGTTCTTC.

This clonotype has just a few counts. The J gene is TRBJ2-7, the V gene TRBV28; D unresolved. The germline V gene has CDR1 MDHEN and CDR2 SYDVKM. V lost 6 bases to trimming and J lost 2 bases, with 14 bases between them. There are 14 residues in the CDR3. The CDR3 loop reads CASRPTQAPYEQYV. CDR3 nucleotide sequence: TGTGCCAGCAGACCGACCCAAGCTCCCTACGAGCAGTACGTC.

This clonotype was counted only a few times. This sequence joins TRBV28 and TRBJ1-6; D perhaps matches TRBD1 (6 bases). Trimming removed 7 bases from V and 1 base from J, with 14 bases in between. The CDR3 runs 16 residues. The germline CDR1 and CDR2 sequences are MDHEN and SYDVKM. CDR3 protein: CASTTGLYSYNSPLHF. As DNA, the CDR3 is TGTGCCAGCACTACAGGGTTGTATTCCTATAATTCACCCCTCCACTTT. Together with reference TRBV28 and TRBJ1-6, the CDR3 gives the full variable domain: DVKVTQSSRYLVKRTGEKVFLECVQDMDHENMFWYRQDPGLGLRLIYFSYDVKMKEKGDIPEGYSVSREKKERFSLILESASTNQTSMYLCASTTGLYSYNSPLHFGNGTRLTVT.

The V and J genes are TRBV4-1 and TRBJ2-1, with D maybe TRBD1 (5 bases). CDR1 MGHRA and CDR2 YSYEKL come from the germline V gene. Trimming cost V 1 base and J 8 bases, with 18 bases left between them. The CDR3 contains 16 residues. CDR3 bases: TGCGCCAGCAGCCAAGTCGGGCAGGGTAGTACGGATGAGCAGTTCTTC. It specifies CASSQVGQGSTDEQFF.

This clonotype was found a few times. V and J are TRBV27 and TRBJ2-3; 10 nucleotides agree with TRBD2. CDR3 length equals 15 residues. Germline V gene sequence: CDR1 MNHEY, CDR2 SMNVEV (reference sequence). V was clipped by 5 bases and J by 6 bases; unmatched bases: 8. The CDR3 sequence is CASSTQRGGRDTQYF. In nucleotides, the CDR3 is TGTGCCAGCAGTACTCAGCGGGGGGGCCGGGATACGCAGTATTTT.

The chain carries TRBV7-6 and TRBJ2-7; D might be TRBD1 (6 bases). V lost 10 bases and J 0 bases, leaving 13 bases between the germline ends. The germline V gene has CDR1 SGHVS and CDR2 FNYEAQ. This CDR3 region has 13 residues. CDR3 sequence (DNA): TGTGCCACCCAGGGGATTGGCTCCTACGAGCAGTACTTC. Translated: CATQGIGSYEQYF.

In its sample, this clonotype was seen many times. For the CDR3, the DNA is TGTGCCAGCAGCTTTGACCGGGACAGAGCGAACACTGAAGCTTTCTTT. Encoded protein: CASSFDRDRANTEAFF. The chain is built from TRBV7-6 and TRBJ1-1; 7 nucleotides line up with TRBD1. In germline, CDR1 is SGHVS, CDR2 FNYEAQ. Unmatched junction bases numbered 8, after V lost 3 bases and J lost 1 base. The CDR3 totals 16 residues. Full variable domain (remainder filled in from reference TRBV7-6 and TRBJ1-1): GAGVSQSPRYKVTKRGQDVALRCDPISGHVSLYWYRQALGQGPEFLTYFNYEAQQDKSGLPNDRFSAERPEGSISTLTIQRTEQRDSAMYRCASSFDRDRANTEAFFGQGTRLTVV.

The V and J genes are TRBV4-3 and TRBJ2-3; D is possibly TRBD1 (7 bases). CDR3 length: 15 amino acids. Germline lookup yields CDR1 LGHNA and CDR2 YSLEER. Trimming removed 3 bases from V and 2 bases from J, with 12 bases in between. The CDR3 region is CASSQRDRFTDTQYF. CDR3 DNA: TGCGCCAGCAGCCAGCGGGACAGATTCACAGATACGCAGTATTTT.